These 22 T cell receptor beta chains came from one sample sequenced in a study of tumor-infiltrating lymphocytes in primary liver carcinoma. Each 20-30 mg portion of unsorted bulk tissue served as the source for co-extraction of RNA and DNA. Production of TCR beta cDNA used approximately 0.45 ug total RNA together with a constant-region primer. Library construction for TCR beta comprised three nested multiplex PCR rounds performed with slightly modified ARM-PCR. The two initial PCR rounds, about 9 cycles each, used TRBV1-TRBV30 forward and C-beta reverse primers. TCRdb re-called the multiplex PCR reads with MiXCR, one entry per CDR3 protein. The data contain under 30,000 distinct CDR3 sequences, around 79% of them singletons. Sequencing used liver tumor tissue from sampling region 3. The subset here: tumor region T3, left-lateral pole. The receptors come from a man aged 40-49 years with primary liver carcinoma and hepatitis B virus infection.

As regards this clonotype: Compared with germline, one end of the junction differs, possibly owing to a read error. The genes are TRBV6-1 and TRBJ2-1, with D uncertain. The germline V gene has CDR1 MNHNS and CDR2 SASEGT. The CDR3 has 13 residues. CDR3 bases: TGTGTCAGCATGCTAAATCAACACAATGAGCAGTTTTTC. This codes for CVSMLNQHNEQFF.

Notes on this clonotype: In this CDR3 the conserved last residue, phenylalanine or tryptophan, is missing, so a read error is likely. No DNA is shown, since the ends of the CDR3 on it are uncertain; the CDR3 is the one TCRdb lists. V usage is TRBV6-6 and J usage is TRBJ2-3; the table's D call, TRBD2, has no DNA check behind it. Germline lookup yields CDR1 MNHNY and CDR2 SVGAGI (reference sequence). Both ends counted, the CDR3 spans 16 residues. CDR3 sequence: CASRKGTSGRTDTRYL.

In regard to this clonotype: The junction differs from germline at one of its ends, possibly a read error. The genes are TRBV4-3 and TRBJ2-5; perhaps TRBD2 as D (6 bases). The CDR3 runs 16 residues. CDR1 and CDR2 from the germline V gene are LGHNA and YSLEER. The CDR3 sequence is CASSQGETSGGETQYF. CDR3 sequence (DNA): TGTGCCAGCAGCCAAGGCGAGACTAGTGGGGGGGAGACCCAGTACTTC.

The chain recombines TRBV7-9 with TRBJ2-1; 7 positions agree with TRBD1. The germline gives CDR1 SEHNR, CDR2 FQNEAQ (reference sequence). The CDR3 extends over 14 amino acids. The CDR3 here is CVGSARQGHNEQFF. The CDR3 bases are TGTGTCGGCAGCGCGAGACAGGGCCACAATGAGCAGTTCTTC.

This clonotype ranks as medium-sized. The chain uses TRBV29-1 and TRBJ1-2; 8 positions match TRBD1. This CDR3 contains 12 residues. V gave up 2 bases and J gave up 7 bases; unmatched junction bases: 3. Germline CDR1 and CDR2: SQVTM and ANQGSEA. The CDR3 region is CSVEQGAGGYTF. The CDR3, as DNA: TGCAGCGTTGAACAGGGGGCGGGTGGCTACACCTTC.

As for this clonotype: The final CDR3 position lacks the conserved phenylalanine or tryptophan, pointing to a likely read error. V gene TRBV6-1 combines with J gene TRBJ2-3; perhaps TRBD2 as D (6 bases). This CDR3 spans 12 amino acids. Germline assignment: CDR1 MNHNS and CDR2 SASEGT. V was cut by 8 bases and J by 3 bases, with 9 bases left in between. The CDR3 DNA reads as TGTGCCAGCGGGGGGTGGACAGATACGCAGTATCTT. Encoded protein: CASGGWTDTQYL.

In the case of this clonotype: Since a much larger clone is just one base distant, this may be a read error. This chain links TRBV6-5 with TRBJ1-2; TRBD1 aligns across 7 bases. Germline-derived CDR1 and CDR2 are MNHEY and SVGAGI. This CDR3 contains 14 residues. V lost 3 bases and J lost 8; bases outside the gene matches: 9. The CDR3 loop is CASSYQPGGYGYTF. The CDR3 DNA is TGTGCCAGCAGTTATCAACCAGGGGGATACGGCTACACCTTC.

The gene calls are TRBV6-5 and TRBJ2-5; D possibly corresponds to TRBD2 (5 bases). The V end lost 8 bases, the J end lost 7 bases, and 11 bases lay between the germline ends. Germline assignment: CDR1 MNHEY and CDR2 SVGAGI. The CDR3 totals 11 residues. CDR3: CASAASGTQYF. The CDR3 nucleotides read TGTGCCAGCGCCGCCAGCGGGACCCAGTACTTC.

Concerning this clonotype itself: A much larger clone differs by one base, so this may be a read error. This chain connects TRBV28 to TRBJ1-6; TRBD1 aligns across 9 bases. The CDR3 consists of 15 residues. Germline V gene sequence: CDR1 MDHEN, CDR2 SYDVKM. CDR3 in DNA: TGTACCAGCGGGACAGGGCCGGCCTATAATTCACCCCTCCACTTT. Its translation is CTSGTGPAYNSPLHF.

Concerning this clonotype itself: The junction departs from the called germline gene at one end, perhaps through a read error. This chain links TRBV28 with TRBJ2-5; no definite D call. Germline V gives CDR1 MDHEN, CDR2 SYDVKM. This CDR3 comprises 14 residues. The CDR3 DNA sequence: TGTGCCAGCAGTATGCGAGGCCTTGAAGAGACGCAGTACTTC. Protein: CASSMRGLEETQYF.

As for this clonotype: Sequence at one end of the junction differs from germline and may be a read error. The V gene is TRBV6-1, the J gene TRBJ1-5, with 7 bases lining up with TRBD1. This CDR3 is 15 amino acids long. Per germline, CDR1 MNHNS and CDR2 SASEGT. Written as DNA, the CDR3 is TGTGCCCGCAGTGCCACAGGGGCCTTCACTCAGCCCCAGCATTTT. This gives the protein CARSATGAFTQPQHF.

CDR3 DNA: TGTGCCAGCAGCGGAACAGGGCGCAGCTATGGCTACACCTTC. Translated, it gives CASSGTGRSYGYTF. The genes are TRBV6-6 and TRBJ1-2; TRBD1 is a possible D gene (6 bases). V lost 6 bases to trimming and J lost 4 bases, with 15 bases between them. Germline values: CDR1 MNHNY, CDR2 SVGAGI (reference sequence). CDR3 length: 14 residues.

This chain uses TRBV12-3 or TRBV12-4 with TRBJ2-4; possibly TRBD1 for D (5 bases). The CDR3 runs 18 residues. The DNA for the CDR3 is TGTGTCAACAGTTTATGGGATGGGGCGGACATAGCCAAAAACATTCAGTACTTC. Translation: CVNSLWDGADIAKNIQYF.

Details on this clonotype: The CDR3 does not close with the conserved phenylalanine or tryptophan, likely indicating a read error. The chain links TRBV11-2 to TRBJ2-3; D might be TRBD1 (6 bases). Trimming pared 2 bases from V and 3 bases from J, leaving 15 bases between. Germline V gene data show CDR1 as SGHAT and CDR2 as FQNNGV. This CDR3 spans 16 amino acids. The CDR3 spells CASSLQLGARTDTQYL. The CDR3 DNA reads TGTGCCAGCAGCTTACAACTGGGGGCTAGGACAGATACGCAGTATTTA.

On this clonotype: A junction boundary mismatches the germline segment, possibly from a read error. V gene TRBV12-3 or TRBV12-4 combines with J gene TRBJ2-1, with 9 nucleotides matching TRBD2. The CDR3 length is 17 residues. The CDR3 loop reads CAGSLRRVAGVVNEQFF. CDR3 coding DNA: TGTGCCGGCAGTCTACGAAGGGTAGCGGGAGTGGTCAATGAGCAGTTCTTC.

The chain couples TRBV5-5 to TRBJ2-1, with TRBD2 identical over 13 bases. The V segment lost 4 bases and the J segment 6 bases; nucleotides outside the gene matches: 19. The CDR3 has 20 residues. The germline V gene encodes CDR1 SGHKS and CDR2 YYEKEE (reference sequence). The CDR3 DNA reads TGTGCCAGCAGCACAGAACCGGGACTAGCGGGGAGTGTACTCTGCAATGAGCAGTTCTTC. This gives the protein CASSTEPGLAGSVLCNEQFF.

This clonotype was observed a few times. A much larger clone is a single base away; this may be a read error. This chain connects TRBV7-9 to TRBJ2-7; 9 bases map to TRBD1. The CDR3 loop spans 18 amino acids. Germline CDR1 is SEHNR and CDR2 is FQNEAQ (reference sequence). Trimming at V came to 2 bases and at J to 2 bases, leaving 13 bases not matched to a gene. The CDR3 bases are TGTGCCAGCAGCTTATATGGCCAACGGGACAGGGAAACCTACGAGCAGTACTTC. Amino acid sequence: CASSLYGQRDRETYEQYF.

Comments on this clonotype: Here the CDR3 omits its conserved ending phenylalanine or tryptophan, so a read error is the likely source. Because the CDR3's place on the DNA is in doubt, the DNA is left out and the CDR3 is given as listed by TCRdb. The chain carries TRBV30 and TRBJ2-2; the table's D call, TRBD2, has no DNA check behind it. Germline values: CDR1 GTSNPN, CDR2 SVGIG (reference sequence). Inclusive of both ends, the CDR3 amounts to 17 amino acids. The CDR3 spells CAWSVRTSGPNTGELFY.

This clonotype was counted between two and nine times. One end of the junction fails to match germline, which may point to a read error. The DNA of the CDR3 is TGTACCAGCAGCTACGGCGGGAGGACCTCGGGAAGCGAGCAGTACTTC. As protein: CTSSYGGRTSGSEQYF. This sequence joins TRBV11-2 and TRBJ2-7; 8 positions match TRBD2. This CDR3 is built from 16 residues. The germline gives CDR1 SGHAT, CDR2 FQNNGV.

This clonotype showed up just a few times. A much bigger clone sits one base away, suggesting this may be a read error. The rearrangement links TRBV15 to TRBJ2-3; possibly TRBD2 for D (6 bases). V lost 7 bases and J 12 bases, leaving 26 bases between the germline ends. CDR3 length equals 15 residues. CDR1 is LNHNV, CDR2 YYDKDF, per germline (reference sequence). CDR3 in DNA: TGTGCCACCAATTCCAGCGGGTTTCCTTTGAGGATCCAGTATTTT. This translates into CATNSSGFPLRIQYF.

V usage is TRBV14 and J usage is TRBJ2-3; D is possibly TRBD2 (6 bases). The CDR3 loop spans 15 amino acids. Looked up from germline, CDR1 is SGHDN and CDR2 is FVKESK. Trimming took 7 bases from V and 8 from J, leaving 22 bases between them. CDR3 bases: TGTGCCAGCATTCAAGCTCCGGGAGCATTAGGTACGCAGTATTTT. Translating gives CASIQAPGALGTQYF.

To note about this clonotype: A read error is likely, as this CDR3 ends without the conserved phenylalanine or tryptophan. This chain links TRBV6-2 or TRBV6-3 with TRBJ2-1; 7 positions agree with TRBD1. The CDR3 totals 13 residues. Germline values: CDR1 MNHEY, CDR2 SVGEGT. This CDR3 is CVSSYRGGNEQFL. The CDR3 DNA follows: TGTGTCAGCAGTTATAGAGGGGGCAATGAACAGTTCCTC.